A single sample is the source of the 2 T cell receptor beta chains below, sequenced in a study of OX40 agonist ivuxolimab in advanced cancers. Sequenced by immunoSEQ multiplex PCR; TCRdb stores in-frame clones only, minus some. The profile shows tens of thousands of clones, 70% to 90% of them singletons. Source: CD4+ or CD8+ T cells sorted from blood, taken in a trial of the OX40 agonist ivuxolimab. These receptors all stem from an adult with an advanced solid tumor such as melanoma, head and neck, liver or kidney cancer.

The CDR3 is CASSFRDSPLHF. The DNA of the CDR3 is TGTGCCAGCAGTTTCAGGGATTCACCCCTCCACTTT. The chain recombines TRBV6-1 with TRBJ1-6, with D maybe TRBD1 (5 bases). Deletions cut 5 bases from V and 8 bases from J, with 7 bases between. The CDR3 has 12 amino acids. Germline loops: CDR1 MNHNS, CDR2 SASEGT.

The CDR3 DNA reads as TGTGCCAGCAGTTTTCAGGGGGCAATCGTTGGCTACACCTTC. Its protein is CASSFQGAIVGYTF. The chain links TRBV28 to TRBJ1-2, with 8 bases fitting TRBD1. CDR1 is MDHEN and CDR2 is SYDVKM in the germline V gene. The length of the CDR3 is 14 residues. The V gene end was trimmed by 3 bases and the J gene end by 7 bases; junction bases not matched to a gene: 7.